The 22 T cell receptor beta chains below come from one sample, sequenced in a study of PD-1 blockade in classical Hodgkin lymphoma. Every single patient, without exception, relapsed after autologous stem cell transplantation, and brentuximab vedotin exposure varied. TCRdb keeps only in-frame clones here, not all; method: immunoSEQ multiplex PCR. This table has 20,000 to 25,000 clones, over 65% appearing once. The source material was peripheral blood mononuclear cells (PBMCs), sampled before the second cycle of nivolumab. The source of these receptors is a human donor with classical Hodgkin lymphoma.

The CDR3 here is CASSSQDEKLFF. The CDR3 DNA sequence: TGTGCCAGCAGTTCCCAAGATGAAAAACTGTTTTTT. J is TRBJ1-4 and V is TRBV6-6; D not resolved. Germline CDR1 and CDR2: MNHNY and SVGAGI (reference sequence). V shed 4 bases and J shed 6 bases, with 6 bases lying between them. The CDR3 sequence is 12 residues long.

The V gene is TRBV4-3, the J gene TRBJ2-1; no reliable D call. The CDR3 sequence is 15 residues long. The ends were cut back, 0 bases at V and 0 bases at J, with 6 bases in the middle. CDR1 is LGHNA and CDR2 is YSLEER in the germline V gene. The CDR3 loop is CASSQEPSSYNEQFF. CDR3 DNA sequence: TGCGCCAGCAGCCAAGAGCCAAGCTCCTACAATGAGCAGTTCTTC.

This clone showed up just a few times. The rearrangement uses TRBV7-9 and TRBJ1-2, with D unclear. In germline, CDR1 is SEHNR, CDR2 FQNEAQ (reference sequence). V was shortened by 5 bases and J by 4 bases, with 8 bases between the two germline ends. The CDR3 loop spans 12 amino acids. CDR3 in amino acids: CASSHEAYGYTF. In DNA, the CDR3 is TGTGCCAGCAGCCACGAAGCCTATGGCTACACCTTC.

The chain employs TRBV10-3 and TRBJ2-5; D call uncertain. Between the trimmed V and J ends, which lost 8 bases and 9 bases, there was a span of 22 bases. Germline V gene data show CDR1 as ENHRY and CDR2 as SYGVKD. This CDR3 has 14 amino acids. DNA for the CDR3: TGTGCCATCGGAACGGAATACCACAAGAGTTCCCAGTACTTC. This translates into CAIGTEYHKSSQYF.

The V gene is TRBV5-1, the J gene TRBJ1-2; the D is unclear. Germline-derived CDR1 and CDR2 are SGHRS and YFSETQ. The CDR3 is made up of 15 amino acids. V was clipped by 2 bases and J by 2 bases, with 13 bases between them. In nucleotides, the CDR3 is TGCGCCAGCAGCTTCAGAAAGGGAGAGAACTATGGCTACACCTTC. It is translated as CASSFRKGENYGYTF.

The CDR3 here is CASSLEGQGTGANVLTF. The CDR3 DNA reads as TGCGCCAGCAGTCTTGAGGGACAGGGAACTGGGGCCAACGTCCTGACTTTC. This rearrangement joins TRBV23-1 to TRBJ2-6; TRBD1 matches 9 bases. TRBV23-1 is flagged as an ORF with uncertain function. The junction had 6 bases not matched to a gene; V was cut back by 4 bases and J by 2 bases. This CDR3 is 17 amino acids long.

V gene TRBV5-4 combines with J gene TRBJ2-5; D is possibly TRBD2 (5 bases). The CDR3 loop spans 16 amino acids. Trimming removed 3 bases from V and 2 bases from J, with 17 bases in between. The germline gives CDR1 SGHNT, CDR2 YYREEE (reference sequence). CDR3 protein: CASSSRTRRPQETQYF. Here the CDR3 DNA reads TGTGCCAGCAGCTCGAGGACTCGGCGCCCTCAAGAGACCCAGTACTTC.

This rearrangement joins TRBV6-5 to TRBJ2-7; D remains unclear. This CDR3 has 12 residues. Germline V CDR1 and CDR2: MNHEY, SVGAGI. Trimming pared 7 bases from V and 7 bases from J, leaving 14 bases between. CDR3 amino acids: CASNPALGEQYF. CDR3 coding DNA: TGTGCCAGCAACCCTGCCCTAGGGGAGCAGTACTTC.

The genes are TRBV28 and TRBJ1-4; 9 nucleotides agree with TRBD1. This CDR3 has 18 amino acids. The germline CDR1 and CDR2 sequences are MDHEN and SYDVKM. V lost 5 bases and J lost 2; bases outside the gene matches: 12. The CDR3 DNA is TGTGCCAGCAGTGATCTATCGGGACAGGGAGCGACTAATGAAAAACTGTTTTTT. It is translated as CASSDLSGQGATNEKLFF.

The rearrangement uses TRBV5-1 and TRBJ2-5, with TRBD2 identical over 13 bases. The CDR3 length is 17 residues. Germline values: CDR1 SGHRS, CDR2 YFSETQ. Losses at the gene ends were 1 base for V and 5 bases for J; bases not matched to a gene: 8. The CDR3 sequence: CASSLTGLAGVGETQYF. Written as DNA, the CDR3 is TGCGCCAGCAGCTTGACCGGACTAGCGGGAGTAGGGGAGACCCAGTACTTC.

The chain employs TRBV9 and TRBJ2-5; 10 nucleotides align to TRBD2. The J call may be faulty, since TRBJ2-7 better matches the DNA end. In germline, CDR1 is SGDLS, CDR2 YYNGEE. This CDR3 has 15 residues. The CDR3 loop is CASSVSGGLSYEQYF. CDR3 in DNA: TGTGCCAGCAGCGTTAGCGGGGGGCTCTCCTACGAGCAGTACTTC.

The count of this clone is one. One end of the junction does not line up with germline, which may come from a read error. The chain carries TRBV7-2 and TRBJ1-1; D is perhaps TRBD1 (5 bases). CDR1 SGHTA and CDR2 FQGNSA come from the germline V gene. This CDR3 region has 14 residues. The CDR3 bases are TGTGCCAGCAGCTTAGCCGGGACTGCCTCGGGCTTAATATTT. As protein: CASSLAGTASGLIF.

The chain has TRBV5-1 and TRBJ2-3, with TRBD2 matching over 10 bases. The CDR3 has 17 amino acids. V lost 3 bases to trimming and J lost 2 bases; unmatched junction nucleotides: 9. The germline V gene has CDR1 SGHRS and CDR2 YFSETQ. CDR3 coding DNA: TGCGCCAGCAGCTCCAATCCTAGCGGGGGCACCACAGATACGCAGTATTTT. Amino acids: CASSSNPSGGTTDTQYF.

This clone was observed once. The rearrangement joins TRBV14 to TRBJ2-2; 12 nucleotides align to TRBD1. This CDR3 has 19 residues. The germline CDR1 and CDR2 sequences are SGHDN and FVKESK. V lost 4 bases to trimming and J lost 3 bases; unmatched junction nucleotides: 12. For the CDR3, the DNA is TGTGCCAGCAGCCTCTCGTGGGACAGGGGGCTTTTGGACACCGGGGAGCTGTTTTTT. Encoded protein: CASSLSWDRGLLDTGELFF.

This chain joins TRBV11-2 and TRBJ1-4, with D possibly being TRBD1 (5 bases). V was clipped by 2 bases and J by 1 base, with 14 bases between them. Germline V lookup: CDR1 SGHAT, CDR2 FQNNGV. The CDR3 contains 17 residues. Here the CDR3 reads CASSLIDRLGTNEKLFF. The DNA of the CDR3 is TGTGCCAGCAGCTTAATTGACAGACTCGGAACTAATGAAAAACTGTTTTTT.

DNA for the CDR3: TGTGCCACCAGCAGAGAGACTAGCGGGATTGAGCAGTTCTTC. It translates to CATSRETSGIEQFF. The genes are TRBV15 and TRBJ2-1; 11 positions agree with TRBD2. Germline assignment: CDR1 LNHNV and CDR2 YYDKDF (reference sequence). The CDR3 consists of 14 residues. Trimming cost V 0 bases and J 9 bases; bases outside gene matches: 1.

The chain uses TRBV18 and TRBJ2-7, with 11 bases identical to TRBD1. J gave up 4 bases and V 6 bases, and 8 bases lay outside the gene matches. Germline V gene data show CDR1 as KGHSH and CDR2 as LQKENI. The CDR3 covers 15 residues. DNA for the CDR3: TGTGCCAGCTCTCGGACAGGGGGCTCGGGGTACGAGCAGTACTTC. Residues: CASSRTGGSGYEQYF.

Comments on this clone: The sample has other DNA sequences that encode this CDR3 too. The rearrangement joins TRBV7-9 to TRBJ1-2; TRBD1 agrees at 9 bases. CDR3 length equals 15 residues. CDR1 is SEHNR and CDR2 is FQNEAQ in the germline V gene (reference sequence). Germline trimming cut 4 bases from V and 0 bases from J; bases unmatched to any gene: 3. The CDR3 sequence is CASSSWTGANYGYTF. CDR3 sequence (DNA): TGTGCCAGCAGCTCGTGGACAGGGGCTAACTATGGCTACACCTTC.

The rearrangement links TRBV19 to TRBJ2-7; the D gene is possibly TRBD2 (5 bases). CDR1 LNHDA and CDR2 SQIVND come from the germline V gene (reference sequence). This CDR3 comprises 13 residues. V lost 8 bases, J lost 0 bases, and 11 bases lay in between. CDR3: CASRGEGSYEQYF. CDR3 bases: TGTGCCAGTCGGGGAGAAGGCTCCTACGAGCAGTACTTC.

This clone came up a few times. The rearrangement joins TRBV18 to TRBJ1-4; tentative D call: TRBD1 (5 bases). From germline, CDR1 is KGHSH and CDR2 LQKENI. The CDR3 length is 15 residues. Trimming took off 0 bases at V and 8 bases at J, with 13 bases between the two ends. The chain's CDR3 is CASSPPQGAGEKLFF. CDR3 nucleotide sequence: TGTGCCAGCTCACCACCCCAAGGGGCTGGCGAAAAACTGTTTTTT.

The chain joins TRBV28 to TRBJ2-5, with 8 bases matching TRBD1. CDR1 and CDR2 (germline): MDHEN, SYDVKM. V lost 3 bases and J lost 2; bases outside the gene matches: 5. This CDR3 contains 15 residues. CDR3 DNA: TGTGCCAGCAGTTTGCGGACAGGGCCGCAAGAGACCCAGTACTTC. Translated: CASSLRTGPQETQYF.

The rearrangement joins TRBV2 to TRBJ2-2; the match to TRBD1 covers 11 bases. With V trimmed by 6 bases and J by 10 bases, 7 bases remained unmatched. The germline V gene has CDR1 SNHLY and CDR2 FYNNEI. This CDR3 spans 14 amino acids. The CDR3 nucleotides read TGTGCCAGCAGACGGACAGGGGGCTCAGCGGAGCTGTTTTTT. Its protein is CASRRTGGSAELFF.